One and the same sample provided the 32 T cell receptor beta chains below, sequenced in a study of human T cells and chemical hapten exposure. TCRdb re-called the RACE reads through MiXCR, storing one row per CDR3 protein. The sample lists more than 250,000 distinct CDR3 sequences; just under 8% were seen once. Time point of the sample: pre-sensitization, week 0. Treatment meaning: therapeutic diphenylcyclopropenone sensitization with weekly scalp DPC. Sequencing used whole blood, obtained in connection with sensitization to the hapten diphenylcyclopropenone (DPC). The source is a young man with alopecia areata. Some clones in this sample may be carry-over from other donors' samples.

This clonotype was recorded many times. V usage is TRBV11-2 and J usage is TRBJ2-1; D is undetermined. Germline V gene sequence: CDR1 SGHAT, CDR2 FQNNGV. The CDR3 runs 18 residues. V dropped 0 bases and J dropped 4 bases, with 19 bases sitting between them. The CDR3 spells CASSLDQPYLRKYNEQFF. CDR3 coding DNA: TGTGCCAGCAGCTTAGATCAGCCCTACCTCAGAAAGTACAATGAGCAGTTCTTC.

V is TRBV7-3 and J is TRBJ2-5; D is tentatively TRBD1 or TRBD2 (5 bases each). Deletions cut 0 bases from V and 2 bases from J, with 10 bases between. This CDR3 region has 15 residues. CDR1 SGHTA and CDR2 FQGTGA come from the germline V gene. CDR3 bases: TGTGCCAGCAGCTTAACGGGGACGGTTCAAGAGACCCAGTACTTC. As protein: CASSLTGTVQETQYF.

Details on this clonotype: Given a much more abundant clone one base away, this may be a read error. The genes are TRBV7-6 and TRBJ2-7; D gene ambiguous. There are 12 residues in the CDR3. V lost 5 bases and J lost 1, with 6 bases in between. The V gene's germline CDR1 is SGHVS and CDR2 FNYEAQ. In DNA form, the CDR3 reads TGTGCCAGCAGCCGGAATTCCTACGAGCAGTACTTC. Amino acids: CASSRNSYEQYF.

The rearrangement joins TRBV7-6 to TRBJ1-4; the match to TRBD1 covers 8 bases. Per the germline V gene, CDR1 is SGHVS and CDR2 is FNYEAQ. This CDR3 contains 16 residues. V dropped 4 bases and J dropped 0; count of bases not matched to a gene: 4. DNA of the CDR3: TGTGCCAGCAGCTCCGGACAGGGAGCAACTAATGAAAAACTGTTTTTT. This translates into CASSSGQGATNEKLFF.

This clonotype was detected a few times. This chain links TRBV11-2 with TRBJ2-7; 8 bases match TRBD1. Germline values: CDR1 SGHAT, CDR2 FQNNGV. The CDR3 length is 14 residues. Trimming at V came to 4 bases and at J to 2 bases, leaving 4 bases not matched to a gene. The CDR3 nucleotides are TGTGCCAGCAGCTCCTTCAGGGGGCCCTACGAGCAGTACGTC. Protein product: CASSSFRGPYEQYV.

This clonotype was counted at least ten times. The chain is built from TRBV7-2 and TRBJ1-4, with a tentative D call TRBD1 (5 bases). Germline CDR1 SGHTA, CDR2 FQGNSA. CDR3 length equals 16 residues. Trimming took off 2 bases at V and 0 bases at J, with 10 bases between the two ends. DNA for the CDR3: TGTGCCAGCAGCTTAAACCAGGGAGCAACTAATGAAAAACTGTTTTTT. This codes for CASSLNQGATNEKLFF.

The J gene is TRBJ1-2, the V gene TRBV12-3 or TRBV12-4; no firm D call. The CDR3 loop spans 13 amino acids. The V end was cut by 6 bases, the J end by 5 bases, with 13 bases between. CDR3 sequence (DNA): TGTGCCAGCAGCCTCACTTTTGGGTATGGCTACACCTTC. Its protein is CASSLTFGYGYTF.

This chain connects TRBV2 to TRBJ2-1, with D perhaps assigned TRBD1 or TRBD2 (6 bases each). The germline V gene has CDR1 SNHLY and CDR2 FYNNEI. The ends were cut back, 9 bases at V and 9 bases at J, with 15 bases in the middle. The CDR3 is 12 residues long. CDR3: CASQGGLSEQFF. Written as DNA, the CDR3 is TGTGCCAGTCAAGGGGGACTCAGTGAGCAGTTCTTC.

The chain carries TRBV7-2 and TRBJ1-4; TRBD1 is a possible D gene (5 bases). The CDR3 has 14 residues. Per the germline V gene, CDR1 is SGHTA and CDR2 is FQGNSA. The germline V and J ends were trimmed by 1 base and 3 bases, with 6 bases remaining between them. CDR3: CASSLVGANEKLFF. The CDR3 DNA is TGTGCCAGCAGCTTAGTAGGGGCTAATGAAAAACTGTTTTTT.

This rearrangement joins TRBV20-1 to TRBJ1-5; D unresolved. Germline CDR1 DFQATT, CDR2 SNEGSKA (reference sequence). CDR3 length: 16 amino acids. V lost 4 bases, J lost 4 bases, and 20 bases lay in between. The CDR3 sequence is CSATIMAGFQNQPQHF. For the CDR3, the DNA is TGCAGTGCTACCATCATGGCCGGTTTTCAAAATCAGCCCCAGCATTTT.

This chain joins TRBV20-1 and TRBJ1-2; 7 bases are a match to TRBD1. The trim removed 0 bases at V and 4 bases at J, leaving 11 bases unmatched. This CDR3 comprises 16 residues. Germline V gene data show CDR1 as DFQATT and CDR2 as SNEGSKA (reference sequence). The chain's CDR3 is CSARDVPGQRAYGYTF. CDR3 nucleotide sequence: TGCAGTGCTAGAGATGTACCGGGACAGAGAGCCTATGGCTACACCTTC.

The chain is built from TRBV11-2 and TRBJ2-2, with D perhaps being TRBD1 or TRBD2 (6 bases each). The germline gives CDR1 SGHAT, CDR2 FQNNGV. The CDR3 is 15 residues long. Trimming left V 3 bases short and J 7 bases short, with 15 bases between. The chain's CDR3 is CASSFLSGADGELFF. CDR3 coding DNA: TGTGCCAGCAGCTTTTTATCGGGGGCGGACGGGGAGCTGTTTTTT.

The J gene is TRBJ1-1, the V gene TRBV9; the D is unclear. CDR1 and CDR2 from the germline V gene are SGDLS and YYNGEE. Trimming took 0 bases from V and 3 from J, leaving 12 bases between them. The CDR3 contains 15 residues. The CDR3 region is CASSVVWGFDTEAFF. DNA for the CDR3: TGTGCCAGCAGCGTAGTTTGGGGATTCGACACTGAAGCTTTCTTT.

This clonotype was observed a handful of times. The V and J genes are TRBV11-2 and TRBJ2-7; the D gene could be TRBD1 or TRBD2 (5 bases each). The germline CDR1 and CDR2 sequences are SGHAT and FQNNGV. This CDR3 region has 15 residues. Trimming took 4 bases from V and 0 from J, leaving 13 bases between them. The CDR3 DNA is TGTGCCAGCAGCTCTCCGGGGCAGACCTCCTACGAGCAGTACGTC. Its protein product is CASSSPGQTSYEQYV.

The J gene is TRBJ1-2, the V gene TRBV7-6; 11 bases line up with TRBD1. From germline, CDR1 is SGHVS and CDR2 FNYEAQ. J gave up 8 bases and V 4 bases, and 6 bases lay outside the gene matches. This CDR3 is built from 14 residues. CDR3 loop: CASSSPGQGDGYTF. CDR3 DNA sequence: TGTGCCAGCAGCTCCCCGGGACAGGGGGACGGCTACACCTTC.

The chain links TRBV6-2 or TRBV6-3 to TRBJ1-3, with a possible D match to TRBD1 (6 bases). Germline-derived CDR1 and CDR2 are MNHEY and SVGEGT. This CDR3 is built from 13 residues. Trimming removed 11 bases at V and 0 bases at J, with 11 bases between. This chain's CDR3 is CAGGQSSGNTIYF. CDR3 nucleotide sequence: TGTGCCGGAGGACAGAGCTCTGGAAACACCATATATTTT.

V and J are TRBV5-4 and TRBJ2-7; 7 nucleotides line up with TRBD1. The CDR3 covers 14 residues. Looked up from germline, CDR1 is SGHNT and CDR2 is YYREEE (reference sequence). V lost 6 bases, J lost 2 bases, and 8 bases stayed unmatched. CDR3 in amino acids: CASTRDSLTYEQYF. The CDR3 nucleotides read TGTGCCAGCACCCGGGACAGTCTCACCTACGAGCAGTACTTC.

This clonotype was detected only a few times. J is TRBJ2-3 and V is TRBV11-2; tentatively, D is TRBD1 (6 bases). Germline V gene data show CDR1 as SGHAT and CDR2 as FQNNGV. The CDR3 has 15 residues. V lost 0 bases and J 2 bases, leaving 9 bases between the germline ends. Written as DNA, the CDR3 is TGTGCCAGCAGCTTAGAAACAGGGAACACAGATACGCAGTATTTT. Translated, it gives CASSLETGNTDTQYF.

The CDR3 protein is CASSADPSYEQYV. The CDR3 DNA reads TGTGCCAGCAGCGCAGACCCTTCCTACGAGCAGTACGTC. The chain carries TRBV7-2 and TRBJ2-7; D not certain. This CDR3 contains 13 residues. The germline gives CDR1 SGHTA, CDR2 FQGNSA. Trimming stripped 5 bases from V and 1 base from J, with 9 bases between.

V usage is TRBV6-6 and J usage is TRBJ2-1, with D perhaps matching TRBD2 (6 bases). Germline CDR1 is MNHNY and CDR2 is SVGAGI (reference sequence). Trimming removed 7 bases at V and 4 bases at J, with 20 bases between. The CDR3 is made up of 16 amino acids. CDR3 coding DNA: TGTGCCAGCACTGCCCGGGACTCCAGGCTATACAATGAGCAGTTCTTC. It codes for CASTARDSRLYNEQFF.

In this sample, this clonotype turned up many times. The chain is built from TRBV29-1 and TRBJ2-3; a possible D gene is TRBD2 (6 bases). This CDR3 region has 12 residues. V was shortened by 3 bases and J by 3 bases, with 7 bases between the two germline ends. From germline, CDR1 is SQVTM and CDR2 ANQGSEA. The CDR3 region has the DNA TGCAGCGTTGAGGCGGGAACAGATACGCAGTATTTT. Its protein product is CSVEAGTDTQYF.

This clonotype was counted only a few times. The chain links TRBV6-1 to TRBJ2-2; TRBD2 agrees at 8 bases. J was trimmed by 0 bases and V by 9 bases; bases with no gene match: 18. Germline loops: CDR1 MNHNS, CDR2 SASEGT. CDR3 length: 19 residues. The CDR3 protein is CASTAGGRVKRANTGELFF. CDR3 coding DNA: TGTGCCAGTACCGCGGGGGGCCGAGTTAAACGTGCGAACACCGGGGAGCTGTTTTTT.

This clonotype was counted at least ten times. The V and J genes are TRBV5-1 and TRBJ2-3; no reliable D call. This CDR3 has 15 amino acids. Trimming removed 6 bases from V and 4 bases from J, with 18 bases in between. CDR1 is SGHRS, CDR2 YFSETQ, per germline. CDR3 nucleotide sequence: TGCGCCAGCACCCCCCGCGCAGAGGATTCAGATACGCAGTATTTT. Amino acid sequence: CASTPRAEDSDTQYF. The full variable domain, completed using reference TRBV5-1 and TRBJ2-3, is KAGVTQTPRYLIKTRGQQVTLSCSPISGHRSVSWYQQTPGQGLQFLFEYFSETQRNKGNFPGRFSGRQFSNSRSEMNVSTLELGDSALYLCASTPRAEDSDTQYFGPGTRLTVL.

This chain links TRBV12-5 with TRBJ1-5, with TRBD1 identical over 8 bases. Per the germline V gene, CDR1 is LGHNT and CDR2 is FRNRAP. The CDR3 totals 15 residues. J lost 3 bases, V lost 1 base, and 2 bases had no gene match. The DNA for the CDR3 is TGTGCTAGTGGTTTGGGGGACAGGAACAATCAGCCCCAGCATTTT. It translates to CASGLGDRNNQPQHF.

Concerning this clonotype: This may stem from a read error, because a much larger clone lies one nucleotide away. This rearrangement joins TRBV11-2 to TRBJ1-3; D not resolved. The CDR3 spans 15 residues. CDR1 is SGHAT, CDR2 FQNNGV, per germline. Trimming took off 2 bases at V and 0 bases at J, with 8 bases between the two ends. CDR3 sequence: CASSLNRRSGNTIYF. Written as DNA, the CDR3 is TGTGCCAGCAGCTTAAACCGCCGCTCTGGAAACACCATATATTTT.

This clonotype was detected ten times or more. The chain is built from TRBV11-2 and TRBJ1-2, with D perhaps matching TRBD1 (6 bases). The CDR3 consists of 17 residues. Germline loops: CDR1 SGHAT, CDR2 FQNNGV. The V and J ends lost 0 bases and 3 bases respectively, with 17 bases between them. The CDR3 DNA follows: TGTGCCAGCAGCTTAGAGGGGGGGCCCAATCACTACTATGGCTACACCTTC. The encoded protein is CASSLEGGPNHYYGYTF.

This clonotype was seen repeatedly, ten times or more. This sequence joins TRBV5-1 and TRBJ2-7; 7 positions match TRBD2. CDR3 length equals 15 residues. Germline lookup yields CDR1 SGHRS and CDR2 YFSETQ. The ends lost 4 bases at V and 2 bases at J; junction bases unmatched: 9. The CDR3 spells CASSPEAGTPYEQYF. As DNA, the CDR3 is TGCGCCAGCAGCCCCGAAGCGGGGACTCCCTACGAGCAGTACTTC.

The table lists this clonotype with a few counts. This chain links TRBV10-3 with TRBJ2-1; 7 positions match TRBD1. V lost 6 bases to trimming and J lost 7 bases; unmatched junction nucleotides: 6. Looked up from germline, CDR1 is ENHRY and CDR2 is SYGVKD. This CDR3 spans 13 amino acids. CDR3 protein: CAIRRGQENEQFF. CDR3 in DNA: TGTGCCATCAGGAGGGGGCAGGAAAATGAGCAGTTCTTC.

This rearrangement joins TRBV5-1 to TRBJ2-4; either TRBD1 or TRBD2 may supply D (5 bases each). Germline V gene sequence: CDR1 SGHRS, CDR2 YFSETQ. The CDR3 consists of 16 residues. The V gene lost 4 bases and the J gene lost 0 bases, with 14 bases spanning the gap. The CDR3 region is CASSPGAPIAKNIQYF. The CDR3 DNA follows: TGCGCCAGCAGCCCCGGGGCCCCTATAGCCAAAAACATTCAGTACTTC.

This clonotype came up many times. This chain joins TRBV5-6 and TRBJ1-5; D uncertain. CDR3 size: 12 residues. Trimming took off 4 bases at V and 7 bases at J, with 9 bases between the two ends. Germline V gene data show CDR1 as SGHDT and CDR2 as YYEEEE. The CDR3: CASSLPQQPQHF. CDR3 sequence (DNA): TGTGCCAGCAGCCTTCCCCAGCAGCCCCAGCATTTT.

This clonotype was seen repeatedly, ten times or more. The chain carries TRBV29-1 and TRBJ1-2; D possibly corresponds to TRBD1 (5 bases). Deletions cut 3 bases from V and 4 bases from J, with 12 bases between. Germline V gene sequence: CDR1 SQVTM, CDR2 ANQGSEA. The CDR3 has 13 amino acids. CDR3 sequence reads: CSVDPGTPYGYTF. The CDR3 nucleotides are TGCAGCGTTGACCCAGGGACCCCCTATGGCTACACCTTC.

The genes are TRBV12-3 or TRBV12-4 and TRBJ2-5; D ambiguous. This CDR3 spans 14 amino acids. V lost 1 base, J lost 2 bases, and 8 bases lay in between. The CDR3 bases are TGTGCCAGCAGTTTAGTGGGCCGTCAAGAGACCCAGTACTTC. This sequence encodes CASSLVGRQETQYF.